A selection of T cell receptor beta chains follows, all from one sample in a study of blood T cells in healthy people across ages. Each CDR3 protein is one row after TCRdb ran MiXCR on the 5' RACE reads. In the table there are roughly 800,000 distinct CDR3 sequences, under 30% of which are singletons. These same records also appear under a second study, on T cells of mothers and their children.

Sequenced material: blood. The receptors were gathered from a boy between 10 and 17 years old in good health. CDR3s include the opening cysteine and the closing phenylalanine or tryptophan. The order of the fields is J gene, D gene, V gene, clone size, CDR3 protein, CDR3 DNA. The D gene is left open where the match is weak. Not all rows give a size; the values are once, few, many and, for expanded clones, a class.

TRBJ2-1 | . | TRBV12-3/TRBV12-4 | few | CASRASDNEQFF | TGTGCCAGCAGGGCGTCAGACAATGAGCAGTTCTTC
TRBJ1-2 | . | TRBV6-1 | . | CASSERGDGYTF | TGTGCCAGCAGTGAAAGGGGCGATGGCTACACCTTC
TRBJ2-5 | . | TRBV7-6 | . | CASSFRGGQEPQYF | TGTGCCAGCAGCTTTCGCGGGGGACAAGAGCCCCAGTACTTC
TRBJ1-6 | . | TRBV12-3/TRBV12-4 | few | CASSLSGQPLDHAPLHF | TGTGCCAGCAGTTTAAGTGGACAGCCATTGGATCATGCACCCCTCCACTTT
TRBJ2-4 | . | TRBV5-1 | few | CASSFGGIQYF | TGCGCCAGCAGCTTCGGTGGCATTCAGTACTTC
TRBJ2-2 | TRBD2 | TRBV10-3 | . | CAVRLAGGLGELFF | TGTGCCGTAAGACTAGCGGGGGGCCTCGGGGAGCTGTTTTTT
TRBJ2-1 | . | TRBV5-1 | . | CASSLTSTQYNEQFF | TGCGCCAGCAGCTTAACTAGCACCCAGTACAATGAGCAGTTCTTC
TRBJ1-1 | . | TRBV2 | . | CASRKPTGYLF | TGTGCCAGCAGAAAACCCACAGGGTATCTCTTT
TRBJ2-7 | TRBD1 | TRBV7-8 | few | CASSPPDRDYEQYF | TGTGCCAGCAGCCCACCCGACAGGGACTACGAGCAGTACTTC
TRBJ1-5 | TRBD1 | TRBV15 | few | CATSRTGQGAGDGNQPQHF | TGTGCCACCAGCAGAACCGGACAGGGGGCGGGAGACGGCAATCAGCCCCAGCATTTT
TRBJ2-2 | TRBD2 | TRBV9 | . | CASSTPRGGLAGELFF | TGTGCCAGCAGCACCCCACGGGGGGGGCTGGCCGGGGAGCTGTTTTTT
TRBJ2-7 | . | TRBV20-1 | few | CSARVDGSAYEQYF | TGCAGTGCTAGAGTCGACGGGTCAGCCTACGAGCAGTACTTC
TRBJ2-7 | TRBD2 | TRBV7-9 | . | CASSATGLAPYEQYF | TGTGCCAGCAGCGCTACGGGACTAGCCCCCTACGAGCAGTACTTC
TRBJ1-1 | . | TRBV4-1 | . | CASSQEGLGPTEAFF | TGCGCCAGCAGCCAAGAGGGGCTAGGACCCACTGAAGCTTTCTTT
TRBJ1-4 | . | TRBV20-1 | . | CSAREGGVNEKLFF | TGCAGTGCTAGAGAAGGAGGGGTAAATGAAAAACTGTTTTTT
TRBJ2-6 | . | TRBV6-2/TRBV6-3 | few | CASRETGSGANVLTF | TGTGCCAGCAGGGAAACAGGGTCCGGGGCCAACGTCCTGACTTTC
TRBJ1-1 | . | TRBV6-6 | . | CASSDRQRTGTEAFF | TGTGCCAGCAGTGACCGACAGCGAACGGGCACTGAAGCTTTCTTT
TRBJ1-5 | . | TRBV7-8 | few | CASSSDRPSNQPQHF | TGTGCCAGCAGCTCGGACAGACCCAGCAATCAGCCCCAGCATTTT
TRBJ1-2 | . | TRBV12-3/TRBV12-4 | . | CASSISRAGYTF | TGTGCCAGCAGTATATCAAGGGCTGGCTACACCTTC
TRBJ1-1 | . | TRBV27 | . | CASSRLRRRDTEAFF | TGTGCCAGCAGCCGCCTTAGGAGGAGGGACACTGAAGCTTTCTTT
TRBJ1-2 | . | TRBV11-2 | . | CASSLDDRFYGYTF | TGTGCCAGCAGCTTAGACGACAGGTTCTATGGCTACACCTTC
TRBJ1-1 | TRBD1 | TRBV12-3/TRBV12-4 | . | CASIPGQGAVAFF | TGTGCCAGCATCCCTGGACAGGGGGCTGTAGCTTTCTTT
TRBJ2-2 | . | TRBV5-1 | few | CASSLVQNTGELFF | TGCGCCAGCAGCTTGGTTCAGAACACCGGGGAGCTGTTTTTT
TRBJ2-1 | TRBD1 | TRBV18 | few | CASSPLGGIMNEQFF | TGTGCCAGCTCACCATTAGGGGGCATAATGAATGAGCAGTTCTTC
TRBJ2-5 | TRBD2 | TRBV10-3 | . | CAIGVAGGEETQYF | TGTGCCATCGGGGTAGCGGGGGGGGAAGAGACCCAGTACTTC
TRBJ1-4 | TRBD1 | TRBV5-1 | . | CASSWAGTGGFEEKLFF | TGCGCCAGCAGCTGGGCCGGGACAGGGGGCTTCGAGGAAAAACTGTTTTTT
TRBJ1-2 | . | TRBV2 | . | CASSGYRGFYGYTF | TGTGCCAGCAGTGGGTACCGCGGATTCTATGGCTACACCTTC
TRBJ2-1 | . | TRBV6-1 | . | CASRMTLYNEQFF | TGTGCCAGCAGGATGACACTCTACAATGAGCAGTTCTTC
TRBJ2-3 | . | TRBV18 | . | CASSHGGDPSADTQYF | TGTGCCAGCTCCCATGGCGGGGACCCCTCGGCAGATACGCAGTATTTT